The next 9 T cell receptor beta chains were all read from a single sample in a study of prognosis after radiotherapy for stage I lung cancer. Multiplex PCR, run in two rounds, amplified TCR beta CDR3 from genomic DNA. For every TRBV and TRBJ gene, a specific primer was used in first-round PCR. TCRdb reanalysed the multiplex PCR reads using MiXCR and keeps one entry per CDR3 protein. The sample yields around 30,000 distinct CDR3 sequences, about 34% seen once. The material sequenced was PBMCs, taken before or after stereotactic body radiation therapy (not recorded which). The receptors stem from a donor over 45 with non-small cell lung cancer.

This clonotype was counted many times. The chain recombines TRBV19 with TRBJ1-5, with D possibly matching TRBD1 (6 bases). CDR3 length: 15 residues. Germline values: CDR1 LNHDA, CDR2 SQIVND (reference sequence). V was clipped by 4 bases and J by 1 base, with 11 bases between them. CDR3 sequence (DNA): TGTGCCAGTAGTACCATTGACAGGAGCAATCAGCCCCAGCATTTT. As protein: CASSTIDRSNQPQHF.

This clonotype was observed many times. The V and J genes are TRBV14 and TRBJ2-1; TRBD2 is a possible D gene (5 bases). The CDR3 consists of 13 residues. V was trimmed by 0 bases and J by 9 bases, leaving 9 bases between them. Germline CDR1 reads SGHDN; CDR2 reads FVKESK. CDR3 DNA: TGTGCCAGCAGCCAAGACCTCGGAGGTGAGCAGTTCTTC. Residues: CASSQDLGGEQFF.

J is TRBJ2-7 and V is TRBV6-2 or TRBV6-3, with D possibly being TRBD1 or TRBD2 (5 bases each). Deletions cut 1 base from V and 2 bases from J, with 12 bases between. Per germline, CDR1 MNHEY and CDR2 SVGEGT. The CDR3 totals 15 residues. Here the CDR3 reads CASSYWGWVTYEQYF. As DNA, the CDR3 is TGTGCCAGCAGTTACTGGGGGTGGGTTACCTACGAGCAGTACTTC.

This clonotype has only a few counts. The chain joins TRBV9 to TRBJ2-5; 8 positions agree with TRBD2. The CDR3 is made up of 18 amino acids. Trimming at V came to 2 bases and at J to 5 bases, leaving 17 bases not matched to a gene. CDR1 and CDR2 (germline): SGDLS, YYNGEE. The CDR3 coding sequence is TGTGCCAGCAGCGTCCTGGACGGTGCGGGAGGCGTGGGGGAGACCCAGTACTTC. Translating it yields CASSVLDGAGGVGETQYF.

The rearrangement joins TRBV20-1 to TRBJ2-3; TRBD2 matches 8 bases. The germline V gene encodes CDR1 DFQATT and CDR2 SNEGSKA (reference sequence). This CDR3 has 13 amino acids. This chain's CDR3 is CIAPTSVTDTQYF. The CDR3 DNA sequence: TGCATTGCCCCGACTAGCGTCACAGATACGCAGTATTTT.

The V call is TRBV12-3 or TRBV12-4, the J call TRBJ2-2; D is tentatively TRBD1 or TRBD2 (5 bases each). The V end lost 3 bases, the J end lost 6 bases, and 23 bases lay between the germline ends. The CDR3 sequence is 18 residues long. The CDR3 reads CASSLRSSWDGGAGELFF. As DNA, the CDR3 is TGTGCCAGCAGTTTGAGGTCTTCCTGGGACGGCGGTGCCGGGGAGCTGTTTTTT.

The genes are TRBV6-1 and TRBJ1-1, with D unclear. CDR1 is MNHNS, CDR2 SASEGT, per germline. The CDR3 runs 16 residues. V was cut by 5 bases and J by 1 base, with 17 bases left in between. CDR3 sequence: CASSFLVPGGNTEAFF. In DNA form, the CDR3 reads TGTGCCAGCAGTTTCCTTGTTCCGGGAGGGAACACTGAAGCTTTCTTT.

The chain recombines TRBV6-1 with TRBJ2-2; TRBD2 aligns across 14 bases. CDR3 length: 17 amino acids. The J segment lost 9 bases and the V segment lost 6 bases, leaving 12 bases of the junction unmatched. Per the germline V gene, CDR1 is MNHNS and CDR2 is SASEGT. The CDR3 reads CASRGLAGVWGTWELFF. For the CDR3, the DNA is TGTGCCAGCAGGGGACTAGCGGGAGTGTGGGGGACCTGGGAGCTGTTTTTT.

This clonotype appeared many times. The chain employs TRBV11-2 and TRBJ2-2; no clear D. Trimming took off 4 bases at V and 6 bases at J, with 18 bases between the two ends. The germline gives CDR1 SGHAT, CDR2 FQNNGV. CDR3 length: 16 amino acids. The CDR3 nucleotides are TGTGCCAGCAGCTCCCTAAACAGCTCCAAGGCCGGGGAGCTGTTTTTT. The encoded protein is CASSSLNSSKAGELFF. The whole variable domain, remainder taken from reference TRBV11-2 and TRBJ2-2, is EAGVAQSPRYKIIEKRQSVAFWCNPISGHATLYWYQQILGQGPKLLIQFQNNGVVDDSQLPKDRFSAERLKGVDSTLKIQPAKLEDSAVYLCASSSLNSSKAGELFFGEGSRLTVL.